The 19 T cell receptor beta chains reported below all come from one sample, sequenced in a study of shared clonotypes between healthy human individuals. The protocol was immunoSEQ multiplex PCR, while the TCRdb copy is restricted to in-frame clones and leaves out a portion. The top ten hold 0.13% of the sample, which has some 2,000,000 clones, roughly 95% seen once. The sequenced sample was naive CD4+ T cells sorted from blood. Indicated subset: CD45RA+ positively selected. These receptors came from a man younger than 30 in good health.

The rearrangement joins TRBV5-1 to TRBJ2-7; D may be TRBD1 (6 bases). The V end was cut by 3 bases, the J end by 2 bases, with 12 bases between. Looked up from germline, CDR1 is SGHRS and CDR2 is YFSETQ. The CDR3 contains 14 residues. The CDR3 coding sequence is TGCGCCAGCAGCTACGGGGACATACCCTACGAGCAGTACTTC. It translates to CASSYGDIPYEQYF.

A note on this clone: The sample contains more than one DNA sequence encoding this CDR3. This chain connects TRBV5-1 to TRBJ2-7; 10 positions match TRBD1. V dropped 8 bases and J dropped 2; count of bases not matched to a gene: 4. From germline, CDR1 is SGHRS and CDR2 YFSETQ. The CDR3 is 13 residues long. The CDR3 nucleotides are TGCGCCAGTTCCGGGACAGGGGCCTACGAGCAGTACTTC. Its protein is CASSGTGAYEQYF.

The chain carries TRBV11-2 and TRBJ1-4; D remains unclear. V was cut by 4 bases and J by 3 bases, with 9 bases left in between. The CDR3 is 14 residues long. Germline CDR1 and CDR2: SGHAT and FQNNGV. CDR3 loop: CASSSGLANEKLFF. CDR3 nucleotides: TGTGCCAGCAGCTCGGGCCTAGCTAATGAAAAACTGTTTTTT.

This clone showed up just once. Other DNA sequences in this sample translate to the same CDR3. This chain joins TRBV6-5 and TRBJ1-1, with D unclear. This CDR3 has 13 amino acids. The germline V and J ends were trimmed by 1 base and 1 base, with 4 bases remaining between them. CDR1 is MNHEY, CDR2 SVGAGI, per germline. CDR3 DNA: TGTGCCAGCAGTTACTTGACGAACACTGAAGCTTTCTTT. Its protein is CASSYLTNTEAFF.

This CDR3 is CASQLSSTDTQYF. The CDR3 nucleotides are TGTGCCAGTCAACTGAGTAGCACAGATACGCAGTATTTT. This chain uses TRBV2 with TRBJ2-3; D not certain. Germline assignment: CDR1 SNHLY and CDR2 FYNNEI. The CDR3 runs 13 residues. V lost 9 bases to trimming and J lost 0 bases, with 10 bases between them.

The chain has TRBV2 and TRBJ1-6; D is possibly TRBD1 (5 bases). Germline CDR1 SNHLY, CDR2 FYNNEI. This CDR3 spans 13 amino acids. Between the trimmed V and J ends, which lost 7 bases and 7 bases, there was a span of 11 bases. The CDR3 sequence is CASKREGNSPLHF. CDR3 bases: TGTGCCAGCAAGCGAGAGGGGAATTCACCCCTCCACTTT. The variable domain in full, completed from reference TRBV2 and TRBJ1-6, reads EPEVTQTPSHQVTQMGQEVILRCVPISNHLYFYWYRQILGQKVEFLVSFYNNEISEKSEIFDDQFSVERPDGSNFTLKIRSTKLEDSAMYFCASKREGNSPLHFGNGTRLTVT.

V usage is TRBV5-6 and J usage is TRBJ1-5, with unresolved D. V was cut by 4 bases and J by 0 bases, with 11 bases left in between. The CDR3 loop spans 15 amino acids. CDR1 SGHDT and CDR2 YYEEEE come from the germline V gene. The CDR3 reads CASSPSLGSNQPQHF. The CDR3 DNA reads TGTGCCAGCAGCCCGAGTCTAGGTAGCAATCAGCCCCAGCATTTT.

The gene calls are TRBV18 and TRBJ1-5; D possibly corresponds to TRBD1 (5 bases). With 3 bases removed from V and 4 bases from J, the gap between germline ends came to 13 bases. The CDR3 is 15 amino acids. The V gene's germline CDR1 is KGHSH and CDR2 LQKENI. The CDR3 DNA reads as TGTGCCAGCTCACCCTATGGGGCCCTAAATCAGCCCCAGCATTTT. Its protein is CASSPYGALNQPQHF.

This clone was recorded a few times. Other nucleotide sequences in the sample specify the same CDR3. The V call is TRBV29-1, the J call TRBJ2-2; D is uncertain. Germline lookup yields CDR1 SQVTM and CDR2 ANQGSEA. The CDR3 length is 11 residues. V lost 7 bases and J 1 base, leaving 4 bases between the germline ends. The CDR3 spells CSGGNTGELFF. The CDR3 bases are TGCAGCGGGGGGAACACCGGGGAGCTGTTTTTT.

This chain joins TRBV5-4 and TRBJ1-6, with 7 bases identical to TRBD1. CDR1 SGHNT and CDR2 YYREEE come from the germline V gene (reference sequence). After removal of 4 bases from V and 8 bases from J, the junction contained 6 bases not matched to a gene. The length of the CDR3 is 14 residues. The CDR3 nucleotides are TGTGCCAGCAGCCGACAGGGCAAGGATTCACCCCTCCACTTT. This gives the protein CASSRQGKDSPLHF.

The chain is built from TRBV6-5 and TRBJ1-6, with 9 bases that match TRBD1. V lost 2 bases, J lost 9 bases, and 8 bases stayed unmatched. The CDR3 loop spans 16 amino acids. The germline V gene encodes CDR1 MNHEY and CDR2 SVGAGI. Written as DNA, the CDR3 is TGTGCCAGCAGTTACGGGGCGGACAGGGGCGGTTCACCCCTCCACTTT. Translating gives CASSYGADRGGSPLHF.

This chain's CDR3 is CASSECLPRQRGTEAFF. CDR3 DNA: TGTGCCAGCAGCGAATGTCTCCCGCGACAGAGGGGCACTGAAGCTTTCTTT. The chain recombines TRBV9 with TRBJ1-1; D possibly corresponds to TRBD1 (5 bases). The CDR3 is 17 amino acids. Germline CDR1 reads SGDLS; CDR2 reads YYNGEE. Trimming removed 3 bases from V and 4 bases from J, with 22 bases in between.

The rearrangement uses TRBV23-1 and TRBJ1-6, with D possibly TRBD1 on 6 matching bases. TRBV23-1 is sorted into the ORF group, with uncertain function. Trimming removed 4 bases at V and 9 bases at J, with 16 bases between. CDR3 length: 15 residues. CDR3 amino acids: CASSPRDILASPLHF. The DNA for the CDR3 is TGCGCCAGCAGTCCCCGGGACATCTTGGCTTCACCCCTCCACTTT.

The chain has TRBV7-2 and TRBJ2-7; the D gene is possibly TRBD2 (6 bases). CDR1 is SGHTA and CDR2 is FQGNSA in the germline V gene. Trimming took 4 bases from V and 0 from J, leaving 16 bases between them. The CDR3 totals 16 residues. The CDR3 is CASSSYRGSVSYEQYF. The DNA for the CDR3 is TGTGCCAGCAGCTCGTATCGGGGGAGCGTCTCCTACGAGCAGTACTTC.

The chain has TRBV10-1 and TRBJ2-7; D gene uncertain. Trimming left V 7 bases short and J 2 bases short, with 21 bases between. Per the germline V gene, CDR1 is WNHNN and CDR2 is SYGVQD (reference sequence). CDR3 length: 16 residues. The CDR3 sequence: CASTPFLGRRPYEQYF. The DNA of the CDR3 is TGCGCCAGCACCCCCTTTTTAGGCAGGCGTCCCTACGAGCAGTACTTC.

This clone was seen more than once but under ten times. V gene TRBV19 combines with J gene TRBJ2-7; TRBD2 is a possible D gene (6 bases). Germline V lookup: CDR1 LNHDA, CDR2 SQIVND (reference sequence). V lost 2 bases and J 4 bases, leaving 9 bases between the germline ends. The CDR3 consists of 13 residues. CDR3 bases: TGTGCCAGTAGTATATCGGGGGAATACGAGCAGTACTTC. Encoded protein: CASSISGEYEQYF.

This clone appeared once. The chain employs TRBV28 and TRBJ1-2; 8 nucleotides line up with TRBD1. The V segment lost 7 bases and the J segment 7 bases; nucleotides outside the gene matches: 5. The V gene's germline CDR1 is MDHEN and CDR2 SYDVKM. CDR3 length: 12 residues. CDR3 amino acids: CASTRTGGGYTF. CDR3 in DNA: TGTGCCAGCACTAGAACAGGGGGTGGCTACACCTTC.

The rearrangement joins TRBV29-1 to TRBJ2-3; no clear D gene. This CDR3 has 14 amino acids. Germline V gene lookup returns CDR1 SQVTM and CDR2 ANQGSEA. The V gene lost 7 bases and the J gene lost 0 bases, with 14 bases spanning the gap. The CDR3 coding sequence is TGCAGCGCCACGCTCGGGCCAAGCACAGATACGCAGTATTTT. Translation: CSATLGPSTDTQYF.

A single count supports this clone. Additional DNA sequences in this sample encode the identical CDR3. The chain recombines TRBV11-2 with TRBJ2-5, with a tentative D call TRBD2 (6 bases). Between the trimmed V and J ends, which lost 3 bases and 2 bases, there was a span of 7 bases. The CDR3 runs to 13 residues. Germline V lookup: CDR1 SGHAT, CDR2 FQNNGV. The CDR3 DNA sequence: TGTGCCAGCAGCTTTGGGAGGCAAGAGACCCAGTACTTC. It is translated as CASSFGRQETQYF. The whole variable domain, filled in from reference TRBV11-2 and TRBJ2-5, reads EAGVAQSPRYKIIEKRQSVAFWCNPISGHATLYWYQQILGQGPKLLIQFQNNGVVDDSQLPKDRFSAERLKGVDSTLKIQPAKLEDSAVYLCASSFGRQETQYFGPGTRLLVL.